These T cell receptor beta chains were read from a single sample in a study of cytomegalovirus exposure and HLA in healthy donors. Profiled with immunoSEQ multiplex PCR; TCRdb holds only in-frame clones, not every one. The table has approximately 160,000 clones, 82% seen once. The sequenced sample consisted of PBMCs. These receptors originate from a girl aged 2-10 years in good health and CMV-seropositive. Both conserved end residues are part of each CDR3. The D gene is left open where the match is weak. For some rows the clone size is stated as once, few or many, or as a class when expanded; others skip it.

cdr3_nt: TGTGCTAGTGTTCTACCTTATCCTCGAAACAATGAGCAGTTCTTC; cdr3_aa: CASVLPYPRNNEQFF; d_call: NA; v_call: TRBV12-5; j_call: TRBJ2-1; clone_size: NA
cdr3_nt: TGTGCCTGGGACTGGGGGACAGCGAACACTGAAGCTTTCTTT; cdr3_aa: CAWDWGTANTEAFF; d_call: TRBD1; v_call: TRBV30; j_call: TRBJ1-1; clone_size: NA
cdr3_nt: TGTGCCAGCAGCTTGGTGGGACAGGGTCGGACCGGGGAGCTGTTTTTT; cdr3_aa: CASSLVGQGRTGELFF; d_call: TRBD1; v_call: TRBV5-5; j_call: TRBJ2-2; clone_size: once
cdr3_nt: TGTGCCAGCAGCCGACAAGTGGCGGGAGGGGAGACCCAGTACTTC; cdr3_aa: CASSRQVAGGETQYF; d_call: TRBD2; v_call: TRBV5-6; j_call: TRBJ2-5; clone_size: NA
cdr3_nt: TGTGCCAGCAGCGACCCAGGCGCTGGGGCCAACGTCCTGACTTTC; cdr3_aa: CASSDPGAGANVLTF; d_call: NA; v_call: TRBV9; j_call: TRBJ2-6; clone_size: once
cdr3_nt: TGTGCCAGTAGTCCCCCGGGGGGGGTCCTTAATCATCAGCCCCAGCATTTT; cdr3_aa: CASSPPGGVLNHQPQHF; d_call: NA; v_call: TRBV19; j_call: TRBJ1-5; clone_size: NA
cdr3_nt: TGTGCCAGCAACAGGGCCCCGACTTCCTACGAGCAGTACTTC; cdr3_aa: CASNRAPTSYEQYF; d_call: NA; v_call: TRBV6-5; j_call: TRBJ2-7; clone_size: NA
cdr3_nt: TGCAGCGTTGGAAACAGGGACGCTGGAAACACCATATATTTT; cdr3_aa: CSVGNRDAGNTIYF; d_call: NA; v_call: TRBV29-1; j_call: TRBJ1-3; clone_size: NA
cdr3_nt: TGTGCTAGTGGTTTCGAGTGGAACACCATATATTTT; cdr3_aa: CASGFEWNTIYF; d_call: NA; v_call: TRBV12-5; j_call: TRBJ1-3; clone_size: NA
cdr3_nt: TGTGCCAGCAGCCTTAGCGGGCCCCCCACCGGGGAGCTGTTTTTT; cdr3_aa: CASSLSGPPTGELFF; d_call: TRBD2; v_call: TRBV9; j_call: TRBJ2-2; clone_size: NA
cdr3_nt: TGTGCCAGCAGCCCGCATCCGACTCTCTACAATGAGCAGTTCTTC; cdr3_aa: CASSPHPTLYNEQFF; d_call: NA; v_call: TRBV9; j_call: TRBJ2-1; clone_size: NA
cdr3_nt: TGTGCCAGCAGTGCGGGAGACAGCTCCGGGGAGCTGTTTTTT; cdr3_aa: CASSAGDSSGELFF; d_call: NA; v_call: TRBV6-4; j_call: TRBJ2-2; clone_size: NA
cdr3_nt: TGTGCCAGCAGCCCGTTACAGGGTGTTGGTGCCGAGCAGTACTTC; cdr3_aa: CASSPLQGVGAEQYF; d_call: NA; v_call: TRBV5-6; j_call: TRBJ2-7; clone_size: NA
cdr3_nt: TGTGCCATCAGACAGGGCTCGGGAAACACCATATATTTT; cdr3_aa: CAIRQGSGNTIYF; d_call: NA; v_call: TRBV10-3; j_call: TRBJ1-3; clone_size: few
cdr3_nt: TGTGCCACCAGCAGGGGTCACAGGGGAAGTAAAAACATTCAGTACTTC; cdr3_aa: CATSRGHRGSKNIQYF; d_call: TRBD1; v_call: TRBV15; j_call: TRBJ2-4; clone_size: NA
cdr3_nt: TGCGCCAGCAGCTTGAGGGGAGGGACCACTGGGGAGCTGTTTTTT; cdr3_aa: CASSLRGGTTGELFF; d_call: TRBD2; v_call: TRBV5-1; j_call: TRBJ2-2; clone_size: NA
cdr3_nt: TGTGCCAGCAGGATAGGGCTACAGGGCCGCTCTGGGGCCAACGTCCTGACTTTC; cdr3_aa: CASRIGLQGRSGANVLTF; d_call: NA; v_call: TRBV11-2; j_call: TRBJ2-6; clone_size: NA
cdr3_nt: TGTGCCAGCAGTGTGGGGACAAACTATGGCTACACCTTC; cdr3_aa: CASSVGTNYGYTF; d_call: NA; v_call: TRBV6-4; j_call: TRBJ1-2; clone_size: few
cdr3_nt: TGTGCCAGCAGTTACTCGGGGGCTGACTACTTC; cdr3_aa: CASSYSGADYF; d_call: NA; v_call: TRBV6-6; j_call: TRBJ2-5; clone_size: few
cdr3_nt: TGTGCCAGCAGCTCAATAACGACAGATCCTAGCACAGATACGCAGTATTTT; cdr3_aa: CASSSITTDPSTDTQYF; d_call: NA; v_call: TRBV7-9; j_call: TRBJ2-3; clone_size: NA
cdr3_nt: TGTGCCAGCAGCGGGGGGGACAGCCCCTACGAGCAGTACTTC; cdr3_aa: CASSGGDSPYEQYF; d_call: NA; v_call: TRBV9; j_call: TRBJ2-7; clone_size: once
cdr3_nt: TGTGCCAGCAGCGTATTGACAGGGGGGGTTGGCGGCACTGAAGCTTTCTTT; cdr3_aa: CASSVLTGGVGGTEAFF; d_call: TRBD1; v_call: TRBV13; j_call: TRBJ1-1; clone_size: few
cdr3_nt: TGTGCCAGCAGCCAAGATGGGGGGAGGGGAGGAAACACCATATATTTT; cdr3_aa: CASSQDGGRGGNTIYF; d_call: NA; v_call: TRBV4-2; j_call: TRBJ1-3; clone_size: NA
cdr3_nt: TGCGCCAGCAGCCAAGGGACAGGGCGTCGGGGGTATGGCTACACCTTC; cdr3_aa: CASSQGTGRRGYGYTF; d_call: TRBD1; v_call: TRBV4-1; j_call: TRBJ1-2; clone_size: NA
cdr3_nt: TGTGCCAGCAGCCTAGCCCCACAGGGGAAAGGGACTGAAGCTTTCTTT; cdr3_aa: CASSLAPQGKGTEAFF; d_call: TRBD1; v_call: TRBV4-2; j_call: TRBJ1-1; clone_size: NA
cdr3_nt: TGTGCCAGCAGCGTGGGACTAGCGGGAGAGTTCTACGAGCAGTACTTC; cdr3_aa: CASSVGLAGEFYEQYF; d_call: TRBD2; v_call: TRBV9; j_call: TRBJ2-7; clone_size: NA
cdr3_nt: TGTGCCAGCAGCCATATCGGGACACCCTTTTGGGAAGGAAACACCATATATTTT; cdr3_aa: CASSHIGTPFWEGNTIYF; d_call: NA; v_call: TRBV14; j_call: TRBJ1-3; clone_size: NA
cdr3_nt: TGTGCCAGCAGTTCGGACAGCTATGGCTACACCTTC; cdr3_aa: CASSSDSYGYTF; d_call: NA; v_call: TRBV28; j_call: TRBJ1-2; clone_size: NA
cdr3_nt: TGTGCCATCAGTGAAACAGGGCTCTCTGGAAACACCATATATTTT; cdr3_aa: CAISETGLSGNTIYF; d_call: NA; v_call: TRBV10-3; j_call: TRBJ1-3; clone_size: NA
cdr3_nt: TGTGCCAGCAGTTACTCGACAGCGGGCCTTTACAATGAGCAGTTCTTC; cdr3_aa: CASSYSTAGLYNEQFF; d_call: NA; v_call: TRBV6-5; j_call: TRBJ2-1; clone_size: NA
cdr3_nt: TGTGCCAGCAGTTTAGCGGGCGGCGGGAGGGCCGGGGCCGGGGAGCTGTTTTTT; cdr3_aa: CASSLAGGGRAGAGELFF; d_call: TRBD2; v_call: TRBV28; j_call: TRBJ2-2; clone_size: few
cdr3_nt: TGCGCCAGCAGCCAAGAGGCTAGCGTCACCTACGAGCAGTACTTC; cdr3_aa: CASSQEASVTYEQYF; d_call: NA; v_call: TRBV4-1; j_call: TRBJ2-7; clone_size: NA
cdr3_nt: TGCGCCAGCAGCACGGGACTTAGCAATGAGCAGTTCTTC; cdr3_aa: CASSTGLSNEQFF; d_call: NA; v_call: TRBV5-1; j_call: TRBJ2-1; clone_size: few
cdr3_nt: TGTGTCAGCAGTCCCTTGACAGGGGAAGCTTTCTTT; cdr3_aa: CVSSPLTGEAFF; d_call: TRBD1; v_call: TRBV28; j_call: TRBJ1-1; clone_size: NA
cdr3_nt: TGCGCCAGCAGCCAAGATCCATCGGGAGTGTGGCAGGGGGGTGATGTCGAGCAGTACTTC; cdr3_aa: CASSQDPSGVWQGGDVEQYF; d_call: NA; v_call: TRBV4-1; j_call: TRBJ2-7; clone_size: few
cdr3_nt: TGTGCCAGCAGCTTATCCGAAGCGGGAGATCCTGAGCAGTTCTTC; cdr3_aa: CASSLSEAGDPEQFF; d_call: TRBD2; v_call: TRBV7-9; j_call: TRBJ2-1; clone_size: NA
cdr3_nt: TGTGCCATCAGTGGAGGACAGGGAATGAACACTGAAGCTTTCTTT; cdr3_aa: CAISGGQGMNTEAFF; d_call: TRBD1; v_call: TRBV10-3; j_call: TRBJ1-1; clone_size: NA
cdr3_nt: TGTGCCAGCAGCCTTTCGTTACAGTTGTCCTACGAGCAGTACTTC; cdr3_aa: CASSLSLQLSYEQYF; d_call: NA; v_call: TRBV5-6; j_call: TRBJ2-7; clone_size: few
cdr3_nt: TGTGCCAGCAGCCTGACAGGGATCCGACCTGGGGCCAACGTCCTGACTTTC; cdr3_aa: CASSLTGIRPGANVLTF; d_call: TRBD1; v_call: TRBV7-8; j_call: TRBJ2-6; clone_size: few
cdr3_nt: TGCGCCAGCAGGCCCGCGGGGGTCTATGGCTACACCTTC; cdr3_aa: CASRPAGVYGYTF; d_call: NA; v_call: TRBV5-1; j_call: TRBJ1-2; clone_size: NA